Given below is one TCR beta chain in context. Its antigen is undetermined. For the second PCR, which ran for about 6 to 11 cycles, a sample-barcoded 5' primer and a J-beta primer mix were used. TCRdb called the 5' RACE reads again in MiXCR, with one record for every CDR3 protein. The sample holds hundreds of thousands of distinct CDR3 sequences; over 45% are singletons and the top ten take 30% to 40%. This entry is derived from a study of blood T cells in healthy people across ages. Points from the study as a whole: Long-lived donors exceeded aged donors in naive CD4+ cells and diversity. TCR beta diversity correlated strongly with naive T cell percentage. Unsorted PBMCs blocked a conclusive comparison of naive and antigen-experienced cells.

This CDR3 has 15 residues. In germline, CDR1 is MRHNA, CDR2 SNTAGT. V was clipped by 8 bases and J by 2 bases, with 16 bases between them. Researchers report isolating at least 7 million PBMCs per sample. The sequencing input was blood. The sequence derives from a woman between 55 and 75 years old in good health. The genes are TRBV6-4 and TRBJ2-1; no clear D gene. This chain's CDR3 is CASSKSGEPYNEQFF. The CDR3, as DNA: TGTGCCAGCTCCAAATCAGGCGAGCCCTACAATGAGCAGTTCTTC.